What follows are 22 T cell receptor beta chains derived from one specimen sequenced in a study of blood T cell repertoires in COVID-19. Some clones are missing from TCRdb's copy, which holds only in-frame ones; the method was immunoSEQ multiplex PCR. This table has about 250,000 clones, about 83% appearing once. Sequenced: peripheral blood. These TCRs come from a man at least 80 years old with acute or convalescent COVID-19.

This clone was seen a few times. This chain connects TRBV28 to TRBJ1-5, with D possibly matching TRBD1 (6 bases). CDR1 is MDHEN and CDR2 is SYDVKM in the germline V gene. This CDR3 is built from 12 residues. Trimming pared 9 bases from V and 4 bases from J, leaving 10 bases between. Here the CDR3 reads CASTGQNQPQHF. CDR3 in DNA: TGTGCCAGTACAGGGCAAAATCAGCCCCAGCATTTT.

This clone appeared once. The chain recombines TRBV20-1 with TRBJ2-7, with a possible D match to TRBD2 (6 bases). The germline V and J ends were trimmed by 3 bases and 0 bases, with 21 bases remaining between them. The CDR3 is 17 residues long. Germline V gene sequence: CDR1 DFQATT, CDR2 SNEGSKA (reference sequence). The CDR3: CSASRRRRDSLSYEQYF. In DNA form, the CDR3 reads TGCAGTGCTAGTCGGAGGCGGCGGGATTCTCTCTCCTACGAGCAGTACTTC.

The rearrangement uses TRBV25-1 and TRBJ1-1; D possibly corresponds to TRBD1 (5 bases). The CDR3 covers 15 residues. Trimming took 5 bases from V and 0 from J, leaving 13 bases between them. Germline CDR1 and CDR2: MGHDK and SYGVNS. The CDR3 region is CASSPLGGMNTEAFF. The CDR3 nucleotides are TGTGCCAGCAGTCCCTTGGGGGGGATGAACACTGAAGCTTTCTTT.

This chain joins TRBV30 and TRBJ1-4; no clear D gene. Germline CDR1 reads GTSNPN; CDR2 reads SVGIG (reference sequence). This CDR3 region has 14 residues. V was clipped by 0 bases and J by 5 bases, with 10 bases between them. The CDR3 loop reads CAWSVDGMNEKLFF. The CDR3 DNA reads TGTGCCTGGAGTGTGGACGGGATGAATGAAAAACTGTTTTTT.

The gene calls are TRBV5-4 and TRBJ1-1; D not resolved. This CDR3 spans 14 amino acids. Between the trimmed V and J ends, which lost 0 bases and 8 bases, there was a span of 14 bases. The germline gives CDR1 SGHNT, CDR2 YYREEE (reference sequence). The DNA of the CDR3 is TGTGCCAGCAGCTTGGCCGGGTTTGAAAAAGAAGCTTTCTTT. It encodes CASSLAGFEKEAFF.

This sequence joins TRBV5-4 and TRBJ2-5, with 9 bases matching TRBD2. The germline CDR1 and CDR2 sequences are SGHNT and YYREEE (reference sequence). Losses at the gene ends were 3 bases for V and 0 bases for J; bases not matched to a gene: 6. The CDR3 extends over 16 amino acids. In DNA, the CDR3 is TGTGCCAGCAGCTCCTATCTAGCGGGGTACCAAGAGACCCAGTACTTC. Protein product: CASSSYLAGYQETQYF.

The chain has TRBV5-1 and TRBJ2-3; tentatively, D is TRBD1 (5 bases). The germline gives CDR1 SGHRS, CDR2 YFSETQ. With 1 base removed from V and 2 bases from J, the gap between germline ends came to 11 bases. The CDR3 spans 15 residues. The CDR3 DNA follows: TGCGCCAGCAGCTTGAGGGGAATCCCCACAGATACGCAGTATTTT. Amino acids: CASSLRGIPTDTQYF.

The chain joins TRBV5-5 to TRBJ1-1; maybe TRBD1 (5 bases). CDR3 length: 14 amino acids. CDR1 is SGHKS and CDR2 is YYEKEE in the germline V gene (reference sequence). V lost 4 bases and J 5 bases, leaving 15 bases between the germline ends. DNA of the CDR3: TGTGCCAGCAGCAATCCGGGGGTGGCTACTGAAGCTTTCTTT. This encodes CASSNPGVATEAFF. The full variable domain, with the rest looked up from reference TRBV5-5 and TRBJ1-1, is DAGVTQSPTHLIKTRGQQVTLRCSPISGHKSVSWYQQVLGQGPQFIFQYYEKEERGRGNFPDRFSARQFPNYSSELNVNALLLGDSALYLCASSNPGVATEAFFGQGTRLTVV.

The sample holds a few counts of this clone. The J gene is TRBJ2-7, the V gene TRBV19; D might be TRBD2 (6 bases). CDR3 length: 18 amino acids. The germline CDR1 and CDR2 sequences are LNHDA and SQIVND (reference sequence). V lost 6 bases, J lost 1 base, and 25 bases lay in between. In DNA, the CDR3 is TGTGCCAGTAGACACAGGACCTTCGCGACTAGTCGGTCCTACGAGCAGTACTTC. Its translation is CASRHRTFATSRSYEQYF.

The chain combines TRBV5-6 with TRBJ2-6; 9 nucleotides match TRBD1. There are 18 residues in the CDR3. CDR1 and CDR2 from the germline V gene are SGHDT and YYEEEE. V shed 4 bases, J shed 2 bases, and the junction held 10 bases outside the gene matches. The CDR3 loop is CASSPLPGQGTGANVLTF. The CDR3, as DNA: TGTGCCAGCAGCCCCCTCCCGGGACAGGGCACTGGGGCCAACGTCCTGACTTTC.

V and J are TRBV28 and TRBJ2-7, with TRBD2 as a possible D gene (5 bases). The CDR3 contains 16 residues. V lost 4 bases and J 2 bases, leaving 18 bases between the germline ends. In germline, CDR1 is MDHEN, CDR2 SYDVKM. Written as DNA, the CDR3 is TGTGCCAGCAGTTCCGTGTCCGAGAGGGCCCCCTACGAGCAGTACTTC. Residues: CASSSVSERAPYEQYF.

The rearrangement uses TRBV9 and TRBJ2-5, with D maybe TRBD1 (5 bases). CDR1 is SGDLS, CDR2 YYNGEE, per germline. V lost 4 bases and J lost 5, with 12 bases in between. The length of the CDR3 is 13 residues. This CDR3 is CASSPQGRETQYF. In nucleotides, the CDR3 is TGTGCCAGCAGCCCTCAGGGTCGGGAGACCCAGTACTTC.

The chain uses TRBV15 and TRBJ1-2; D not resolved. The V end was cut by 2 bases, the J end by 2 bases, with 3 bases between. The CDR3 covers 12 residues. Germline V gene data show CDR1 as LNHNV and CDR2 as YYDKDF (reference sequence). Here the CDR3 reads CATSRQNYGYTF. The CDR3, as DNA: TGTGCCACCAGCAGACAGAACTATGGCTACACCTTC.

DNA of the CDR3: TGTGCCAGCGGAAAGCGGGGGGCGGACGAGCAGTACTTC. Translation gives CASGKRGADEQYF. The chain is built from TRBV6-5 and TRBJ2-7, with 9 bases fitting TRBD2. Germline-derived CDR1 and CDR2 are MNHEY and SVGAGI. The CDR3 sequence is 13 residues long. J gave up 5 bases and V 8 bases, and 7 bases lay outside the gene matches.

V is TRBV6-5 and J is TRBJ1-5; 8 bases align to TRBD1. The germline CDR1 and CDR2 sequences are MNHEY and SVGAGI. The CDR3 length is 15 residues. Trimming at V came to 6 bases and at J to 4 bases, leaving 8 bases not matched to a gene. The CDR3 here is CASRPGTGDNQPQHF. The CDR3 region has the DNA TGTGCCAGCAGACCCGGGACAGGCGATAATCAGCCCCAGCATTTT.

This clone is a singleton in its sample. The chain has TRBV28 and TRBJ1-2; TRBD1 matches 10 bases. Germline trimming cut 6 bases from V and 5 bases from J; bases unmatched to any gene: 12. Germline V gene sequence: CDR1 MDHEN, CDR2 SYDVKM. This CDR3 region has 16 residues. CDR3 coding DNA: TGTGCCAGCAGCTTACCCCGGGACAGGGGTCCTTATGGCTACACCTTC. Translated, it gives CASSLPRDRGPYGYTF.

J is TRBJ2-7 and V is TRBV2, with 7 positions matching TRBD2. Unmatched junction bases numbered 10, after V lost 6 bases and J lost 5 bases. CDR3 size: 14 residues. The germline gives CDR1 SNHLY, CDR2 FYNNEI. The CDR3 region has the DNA TGTGCCAGCAGGCGGTCCAGCGGGAACCACGAGCAGTACTTC. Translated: CASRRSSGNHEQYF. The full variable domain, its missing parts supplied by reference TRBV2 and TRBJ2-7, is EPEVTQTPSHQVTQMGQEVILRCVPISNHLYFYWYRQILGQKVEFLVSFYNNEISEKSEIFDDQFSVERPDGSNFTLKIRSTKLEDSAMYFCASRRSSGNHEQYFGPGTRLTVT.

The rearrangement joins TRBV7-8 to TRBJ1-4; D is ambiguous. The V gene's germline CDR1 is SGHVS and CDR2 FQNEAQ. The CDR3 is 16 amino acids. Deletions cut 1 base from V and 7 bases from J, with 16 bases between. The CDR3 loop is CASSLDFPSEGEKLFF. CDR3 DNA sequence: TGTGCCAGCAGCTTAGACTTCCCCTCCGAGGGTGAAAAACTGTTTTTT.

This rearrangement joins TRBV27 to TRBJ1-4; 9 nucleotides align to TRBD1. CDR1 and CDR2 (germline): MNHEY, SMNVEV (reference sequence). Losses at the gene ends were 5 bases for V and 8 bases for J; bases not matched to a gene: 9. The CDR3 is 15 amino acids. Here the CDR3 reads CASSLQTGGSEKLFF. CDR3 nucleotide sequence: TGTGCCAGCAGTCTACAGACAGGGGGGAGCGAAAAACTGTTTTTT.

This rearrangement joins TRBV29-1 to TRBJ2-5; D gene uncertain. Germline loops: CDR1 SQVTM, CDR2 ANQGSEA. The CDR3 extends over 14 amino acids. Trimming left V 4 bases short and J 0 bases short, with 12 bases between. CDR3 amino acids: CSVGSMIDQETQYF. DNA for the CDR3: TGCAGCGTTGGGTCTATGATTGACCAAGAGACCCAGTACTTC.

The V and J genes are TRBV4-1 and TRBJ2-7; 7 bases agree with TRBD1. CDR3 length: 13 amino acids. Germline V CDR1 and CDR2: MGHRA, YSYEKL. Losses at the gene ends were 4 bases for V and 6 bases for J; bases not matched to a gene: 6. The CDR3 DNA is TGCGCCAGCAGCCTAATCACAGGGGCCGAGCAGTACTTC. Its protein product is CASSLITGAEQYF.

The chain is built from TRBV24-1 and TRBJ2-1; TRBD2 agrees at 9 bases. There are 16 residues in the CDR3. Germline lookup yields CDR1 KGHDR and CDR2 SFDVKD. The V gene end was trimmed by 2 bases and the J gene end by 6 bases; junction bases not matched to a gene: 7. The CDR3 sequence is CATSDWREGSSNEQFF. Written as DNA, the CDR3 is TGTGCCACCAGTGATTGGCGGGAGGGTAGTAGCAATGAGCAGTTCTTC.